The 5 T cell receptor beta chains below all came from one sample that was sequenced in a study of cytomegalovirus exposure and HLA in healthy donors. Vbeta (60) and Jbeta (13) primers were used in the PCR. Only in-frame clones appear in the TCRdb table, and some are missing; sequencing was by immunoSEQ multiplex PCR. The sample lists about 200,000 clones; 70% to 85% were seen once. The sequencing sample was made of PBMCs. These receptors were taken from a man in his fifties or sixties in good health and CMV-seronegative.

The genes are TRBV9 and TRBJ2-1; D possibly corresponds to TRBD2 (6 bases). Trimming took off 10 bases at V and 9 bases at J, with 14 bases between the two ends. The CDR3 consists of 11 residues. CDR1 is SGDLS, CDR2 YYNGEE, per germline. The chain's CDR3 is CAAGSESEQFF. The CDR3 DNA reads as TGTGCCGCGGGGTCGGAGAGTGAGCAGTTCTTC.

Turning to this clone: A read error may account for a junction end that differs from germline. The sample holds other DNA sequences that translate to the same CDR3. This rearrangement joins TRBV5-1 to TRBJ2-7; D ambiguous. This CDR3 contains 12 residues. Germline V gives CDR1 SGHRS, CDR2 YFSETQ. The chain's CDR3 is CASSLVPGEQYF. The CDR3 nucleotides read TGTGCCAGCAGCTTGGTCCCCGGCGAGCAGTACTTC.

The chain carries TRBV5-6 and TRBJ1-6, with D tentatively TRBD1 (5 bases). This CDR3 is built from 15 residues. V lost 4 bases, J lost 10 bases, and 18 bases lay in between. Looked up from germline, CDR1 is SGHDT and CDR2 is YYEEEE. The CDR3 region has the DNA TGTGCCAGCAGCCCGGGGCCGGAGGAGGGGTCACCCCTCCACTTT. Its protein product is CASSPGPEEGSPLHF.

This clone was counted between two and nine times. The CDR3 spells CASSPGARQGLNYEQYF. The CDR3 DNA is TGCGCCAGCAGCCCCGGGGCCAGACAGGGCTTGAACTACGAGCAGTACTTC. The chain employs TRBV5-1 and TRBJ2-7, with 7 bases identical to TRBD1. Trimming at V came to 4 bases and at J to 3 bases, leaving 16 bases not matched to a gene. The CDR3 loop spans 17 amino acids. Germline V gene data show CDR1 as SGHRS and CDR2 as YFSETQ.

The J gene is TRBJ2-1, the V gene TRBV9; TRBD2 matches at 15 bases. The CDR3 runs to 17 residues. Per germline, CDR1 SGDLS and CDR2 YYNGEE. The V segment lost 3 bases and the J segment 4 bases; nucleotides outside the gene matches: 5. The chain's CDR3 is CASSDGTSGRPYNEQFF. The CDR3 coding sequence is TGTGCCAGCAGCGATGGGACTAGCGGGAGGCCTTACAATGAGCAGTTCTTC.